These 29 T cell receptor beta chains were all obtained from the same sample, sequenced in a study of T cells in Graves' hyperthyroidism and ophthalmopathy. The CDR3 regions of TCR beta were amplified from RNA transcripts. A first-round RT-PCR of the TCR CDR3 used the HTBI primer set. MiXCR, applied by TCRdb to the multiplex PCR reads, yields one record per CDR3 protein. Here the sample spans hundreds of thousands of distinct CDR3 sequences, around 13% being singletons. Specimen: blood. The receptors were sampled from a woman aged 25-40 years with Graves' hyperthyroidism that later progressed to Graves' ophthalmopathy.

The rearrangement uses TRBV6-5 and TRBJ2-4; no clear D. Trimming shortened V by 2 bases and J by 13 bases, and 9 bases separated the two germline ends. The CDR3 runs to 11 residues. The germline CDR1 and CDR2 sequences are MNHEY and SVGAGI. The CDR3 protein is CASSYRARQYF. DNA of the CDR3: TGTGCCAGCAGTTACCGGGCCCGCCAGTACTTC.

This clonotype was recorded at least ten times. The chain is built from TRBV6-1 and TRBJ2-7; 7 nucleotides agree with TRBD1. The CDR3 has 15 amino acids. Per germline, CDR1 MNHNS and CDR2 SASEGT. Trimming took 5 bases from V and 2 from J; bases not matched to a gene: 9. Here the CDR3 DNA reads TGTGCCAGCAGTTCCACAGGGGTTCTCGCCTACGAGCAGTACTTC. Residues: CASSSTGVLAYEQYF.

This clonotype was seen more than once but under ten times. The J gene is TRBJ2-3, the V gene TRBV3-1; 7 bases fit TRBD1. This CDR3 comprises 15 residues. The junction had 4 bases not matched to a gene; V was cut back by 3 bases and J by 1 base. Germline CDR1 is LGHDT and CDR2 is YNNKEL (reference sequence). Here the CDR3 reads CASSQWTGGTDTQYF. CDR3 nucleotide sequence: TGTGCCAGCAGCCAGTGGACAGGTGGCACAGATACGCAGTATTTT.

The sample holds a few counts of this clonotype. The chain has TRBV18 and TRBJ2-3; D gene unclear. Per the germline V gene, CDR1 is KGHSH and CDR2 is LQKENI. The CDR3 sequence is 13 residues long. Trimming took off 2 bases at V and 3 bases at J, with 6 bases between the two ends. The CDR3 sequence is CASSPGLTDTQYF. In DNA, the CDR3 is TGTGCCAGCTCACCAGGGCTGACAGATACGCAGTATTTT. The full variable domain, in which reference TRBV18 and TRBJ2-3 provide the parts outside the CDR3, is NAGVMQNPRHLVRRRGQEARLRCSPMKGHSHVYWYRQLPEEGLKFMVYLQKENIIDESGMPKERFSAEFPKEGPSILRIQQVVRGDSAAYFCASSPGLTDTQYFGPGTRLTVL.

This clonotype was seen a few times. J is TRBJ2-7 and V is TRBV5-6; TRBD1 aligns across 7 bases. The germline CDR1 and CDR2 sequences are SGHDT and YYEEEE. The CDR3 totals 14 residues. The ends lost 4 bases at V and 5 bases at J; junction bases unmatched: 9. The CDR3 is CASSPGTVTHEQYF. CDR3 in DNA: TGTGCCAGCAGCCCCGGGACAGTCACCCACGAGCAGTACTTC.

The rearrangement joins TRBV12-3 or TRBV12-4 to TRBJ1-6, with 10 bases lining up with TRBD1. With V trimmed by 6 bases and J by 8 bases, 7 bases remained unmatched. The CDR3 extends over 15 amino acids. The CDR3 region is CASSVEDRGDSPLHF. In DNA, the CDR3 is TGTGCCAGCAGCGTAGAGGACAGGGGGGATTCACCCCTCCACTTT.

This clonotype has at least ten counts. This chain links TRBV7-9 with TRBJ2-1; tentatively, D is TRBD1 (5 bases). Germline V lookup: CDR1 SEHNR, CDR2 FQNEAQ (reference sequence). The CDR3 runs 14 residues. Trimming stripped 7 bases from V and 0 bases from J, with 10 bases between. In DNA, the CDR3 is TGTGCCAGCAACCCGACAGACTCCTACAATGAGCAGTTCTTC. Amino acid sequence: CASNPTDSYNEQFF. Complete variable domain (other parts from reference TRBV7-9 and TRBJ2-1): DTGVSQNPRHKITKRGQNVTFRCDPISEHNRLYWYRQTLGQGPEFLTYFQNEAQLEKSRLLSDRFSAERPKGSFSTLEIQRTEQGDSAMYLCASNPTDSYNEQFFGPGTRLTVL.

This clonotype was observed at least ten times. The chain links TRBV7-3 to TRBJ2-1; 7 bases are shared with TRBD2. The CDR3 covers 15 residues. J lost 4 bases, V lost 5 bases, and 8 bases had no gene match. CDR1 SGHTA and CDR2 FQGTGA come from the germline V gene. CDR3 residues: CASSVTSDPYNEQFF. Written as DNA, the CDR3 is TGTGCCAGCAGCGTTACTAGCGATCCGTACAATGAGCAGTTCTTC.

This clonotype has a handful of counts. The chain recombines TRBV9 with TRBJ1-1; D is ambiguous. V was trimmed by 3 bases and J by 6 bases, leaving 24 bases between them. The V gene's germline CDR1 is SGDLS and CDR2 YYNGEE. There are 17 residues in the CDR3. The CDR3 sequence: CASSGAGLPASTAEAFF. CDR3 nucleotides: TGTGCCAGCAGCGGGGCCGGGCTGCCAGCCTCTACCGCTGAAGCTTTCTTT.

J is TRBJ2-7 and V is TRBV20-1; a possible D gene is TRBD2 (6 bases). The CDR3 spans 14 residues. Per germline, CDR1 DFQATT and CDR2 SNEGSKA (reference sequence). This CDR3 is CSLSPGTGSYEQYF. Written as DNA, the CDR3 is TGCAGCCTCAGCCCCGGGACTGGATCCTACGAGCAGTACTTC.

Concerning this clonotype: A read error may account for a junction end that differs from germline. The chain carries TRBV7-9 and TRBJ2-1; D unclear. There are 15 residues in the CDR3. The germline CDR1 and CDR2 sequences are SEHNR and FQNEAQ (reference sequence). CDR3 DNA: TGTGCCAGCAGCTTAGGCAGCGACTCCTACGATGAGCAGTTCTTC. Translated: CASSLGSDSYDEQFF.

This clonotype was counted only a few times. The chain carries TRBV27 and TRBJ1-4; D remains unclear. Deletions cut 7 bases from V and 0 bases from J, with 9 bases between. The CDR3 runs to 14 residues. Per germline, CDR1 MNHEY and CDR2 SMNVEV (reference sequence). CDR3 amino acids: CASKDTATNEKLFF. CDR3 DNA: TGTGCCAGCAAAGACACCGCAACTAATGAAAAACTGTTTTTT.

This clonotype has a count of ten or more. The rearrangement uses TRBV11-3 and TRBJ1-2; D is ambiguous. Germline assignment: CDR1 SGHNT and CDR2 YENEEA. This CDR3 region has 13 residues. With 4 bases removed from V and 4 bases from J, the gap between germline ends came to 10 bases. The CDR3 nucleotides are TGTGCCAGCAGCTCTAGACTGACCTATGGCTACACCTTC. Protein: CASSSRLTYGYTF.

The chain carries TRBV3-1 and TRBJ2-2, with 13 bases lining up with TRBD2. The length of the CDR3 is 17 residues. V was clipped by 4 bases and J by 5 bases; unmatched bases: 7. Germline V gives CDR1 LGHDT, CDR2 YNNKEL (reference sequence). This CDR3 is CASSRTSGGYGTGELFF. The CDR3, as DNA: TGTGCCAGCAGCCGGACTAGCGGGGGTTATGGTACCGGGGAGCTGTTTTTT.

About this clonotype: Just one base apart from a much larger clone, this may be a read error. The conserved phenylalanine or tryptophan is not found at the CDR3 terminus, so this likely reflects a read error. The chain has TRBV6-2 or TRBV6-3 and TRBJ2-7, with 8 bases matching TRBD1. The CDR3 contains 14 residues. V lost 5 bases, J lost 4 bases, and 7 bases stayed unmatched. The germline CDR1 and CDR2 sequences are MNHEY and SVGEGT. CDR3 in DNA: TGTGCCAGCAGTATCAGGGGGCGCGAATACGAGCAGTACCTC. This encodes CASSIRGREYEQYL.

In this sample, this clonotype turned up many times. The chain employs TRBV6-1 and TRBJ1-6; 9 positions match TRBD1. CDR3 size: 15 residues. The V segment lost 6 bases and the J segment 6 bases; nucleotides outside the gene matches: 6. Germline lookup yields CDR1 MNHNS and CDR2 SASEGT. As DNA, the CDR3 is TGTGCCAGCAGCGCTAGGACAGGGGCTAATTCACCCCTCCACTTT. Encoded protein: CASSARTGANSPLHF.

This clonotype was detected many times. The chain carries TRBV27 and TRBJ2-7; 8 nucleotides line up with TRBD1. J gave up 1 base and V 5 bases, and 7 bases lay outside the gene matches. Germline V gene data show CDR1 as MNHEY and CDR2 as SMNVEV (reference sequence). CDR3 length equals 15 residues. CDR3 residues: CASSTTRQGSYEQYF. The CDR3 bases are TGTGCCAGCAGTACGACACGACAGGGGTCCTACGAGCAGTACTTC.

This clonotype was seen ten or more times. J is TRBJ2-7 and V is TRBV20-1, with 10 bases fitting TRBD1. Losses at the gene ends were 4 bases for V and 3 bases for J; bases not matched to a gene: 6. The CDR3 consists of 14 residues. Germline CDR1 is DFQATT and CDR2 is SNEGSKA (reference sequence). The CDR3 DNA follows: TGCAGTGCTAACCTAAGGACAGGGGGCTACGAGCAGTACTTC. Residues: CSANLRTGGYEQYF.

This clonotype showed up many times. V gene TRBV5-1 combines with J gene TRBJ1-2, with TRBD1 as a possible D gene (5 bases). V lost 3 bases and J 8 bases, leaving 23 bases between the germline ends. The CDR3 has 16 residues. Germline V CDR1 and CDR2: SGHRS, YFSETQ. CDR3: CASSSNSGTPKRGYTF. The CDR3 DNA follows: TGCGCCAGCAGCTCTAATTCCGGGACCCCCAAACGGGGCTACACCTTC. The whole variable domain, filled in from reference TRBV5-1 and TRBJ1-2, reads KAGVTQTPRYLIKTRGQQVTLSCSPISGHRSVSWYQQTPGQGLQFLFEYFSETQRNKGNFPGRFSGRQFSNSRSEMNVSTLELGDSALYLCASSSNSGTPKRGYTFGSGTRLTVV.

Notes on this clonotype: A read error may explain this, as a much larger clone is one base away. The gene calls are TRBV6-1 and TRBJ1-1; maybe TRBD1 (6 bases). This CDR3 region has 12 residues. Germline-derived CDR1 and CDR2 are MNHNS and SASEGT. Deletions cut 7 bases from V and 7 bases from J, with 13 bases between. In nucleotides, the CDR3 is TGTGCCAGCACTAGGGGGGACATTGAAGCTTTCTTT. Its protein product is CASTRGDIEAFF.

The chain joins TRBV5-1 to TRBJ2-7; the D is unclear. The CDR3 length is 15 residues. The V and J ends lost 5 bases and 0 bases respectively, with 15 bases between them. Germline values: CDR1 SGHRS, CDR2 YFSETQ. The CDR3 bases are TGCGCCAGCAGTTTAGGACGGGCAGACTCCTACGAGCAGTACTTC. It codes for CASSLGRADSYEQYF. Complete variable domain (other parts from reference TRBV5-1 and TRBJ2-7): KAGVTQTPRYLIKTRGQQVTLSCSPISGHRSVSWYQQTPGQGLQFLFEYFSETQRNKGNFPGRFSGRQFSNSRSEMNVSTLELGDSALYLCASSLGRADSYEQYFGPGTRLTVT.

The chain carries TRBV5-5 and TRBJ2-7, with 7 bases identical to TRBD2. Germline values: CDR1 SGHKS, CDR2 YYEKEE (reference sequence). The CDR3 covers 16 residues. V was clipped by 5 bases and J by 3 bases; unmatched bases: 14. CDR3 nucleotide sequence: TGTGCCAGCAGTTTGACTAGCAGGACGAGTCACTACGAGCAGTACTTC. Protein product: CASSLTSRTSHYEQYF.

This clonotype was recorded many times. The rearrangement links TRBV19 to TRBJ1-6; D might be TRBD1 (6 bases). The germline CDR1 and CDR2 sequences are LNHDA and SQIVND (reference sequence). The ends were cut back, 5 bases at V and 5 bases at J, with 10 bases in the middle. The CDR3 contains 14 residues. The CDR3 reads CASSGAGDNSPLHF. The CDR3 DNA is TGTGCCAGTAGTGGGGCAGGGGATAATTCACCCCTCCACTTT.

This chain uses TRBV19 with TRBJ1-1; D is perhaps TRBD1 (5 bases). Per germline, CDR1 LNHDA and CDR2 SQIVND (reference sequence). Between the trimmed V and J ends, which lost 5 bases and 4 bases, there was a span of 23 bases. The CDR3 length is 17 residues. CDR3 region: CASSSTSWGGRPTEAFF. The CDR3 bases are TGTGCCAGTAGTTCTACGAGTTGGGGCGGTCGCCCCACTGAAGCTTTCTTT.

This clonotype was counted many times. V and J are TRBV7-9 and TRBJ2-3; 9 positions agree with TRBD2. V shed 4 bases and J 1 base; nucleotides not matched to a gene: 3. The CDR3 runs to 15 residues. CDR1 is SEHNR, CDR2 FQNEAQ, per germline (reference sequence). Here the CDR3 DNA reads TGTGCCAGCAGCTCCCGACTAGCGGGCACAGATACGCAGTATTTT. Its translation: CASSSRLAGTDTQYF.

This clonotype was detected only a few times. Its ends do not fully match the called genes, so a read error is possible. The genes are TRBV2 and TRBJ1-4; a weak D match, TRBD1 (5 bases). Germline-derived CDR1 and CDR2 are SNHLY and FYNNEI. The CDR3 runs to 16 residues. CDR3 residues: CASSVRDRPTDEKLFF. The CDR3 DNA reads TGTGCCAGCAGCGTACGCGACAGACCAACTGATGAAAAACTGTTTTTT.

This clonotype was counted only a few times. The V and J genes are TRBV7-9 and TRBJ1-2; the D is unclear. The CDR3 consists of 17 residues. Trimming shortened V by 1 base and J by 0 bases, and 15 bases separated the two germline ends. CDR1 is SEHNR and CDR2 is FQNEAQ in the germline V gene (reference sequence). CDR3 residues: CASSLGQLARANYGYTF. In DNA, the CDR3 is TGTGCCAGCAGCTTAGGTCAACTCGCCAGAGCTAACTATGGCTACACCTTC. The whole variable domain, filled in from reference TRBV7-9 and TRBJ1-2, reads DTGVSQNPRHKITKRGQNVTFRCDPISEHNRLYWYRQTLGQGPEFLTYFQNEAQLEKSRLLSDRFSAERPKGSFSTLEIQRTEQGDSAMYLCASSLGQLARANYGYTFGSGTRLTVV.

This clonotype showed up many times. The genes are TRBV7-2 and TRBJ2-1; possible D gene TRBD2, 6 bases. This CDR3 is built from 16 residues. V was pared by 5 bases and J by 3 bases, with 17 bases between. Per the germline V gene, CDR1 is SGHTA and CDR2 is FQGNSA. The CDR3 loop reads CASSISGPTFYNEQFF. In nucleotides, the CDR3 is TGTGCCAGCAGCATTAGCGGACCGACATTCTACAATGAGCAGTTCTTC.

Ten or more counts support this clonotype. The chain uses TRBV13 and TRBJ1-1; D remains ambiguous. Germline V gene lookup returns CDR1 PRHDT and CDR2 FYEKMQ (reference sequence). The CDR3 extends over 17 amino acids. Deletions cut 0 bases from V and 0 bases from J, with 14 bases between. The CDR3 nucleotides read TGTGCCAGCAGCTTAGGTATGTTTGGCAAGATGAACACTGAAGCTTTCTTT. Protein: CASSLGMFGKMNTEAFF. Variable domain in full (rest from reference TRBV13 and TRBJ1-1): AAGVIQSPRHLIKEKRETATLKCYPIPRHDTVYWYQQGPGQDPQFLISFYEKMQSDKGSIPDRFSAQQFSDYHSELNMSSLELGDSALYFCASSLGMFGKMNTEAFFGQGTRLTVV.